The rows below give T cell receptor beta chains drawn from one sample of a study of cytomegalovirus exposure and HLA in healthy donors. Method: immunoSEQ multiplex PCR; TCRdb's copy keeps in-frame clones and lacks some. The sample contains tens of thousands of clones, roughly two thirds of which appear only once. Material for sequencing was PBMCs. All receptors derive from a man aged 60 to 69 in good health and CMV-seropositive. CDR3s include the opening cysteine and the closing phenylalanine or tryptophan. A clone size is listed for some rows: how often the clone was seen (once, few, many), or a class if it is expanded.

CDR3aa: CASMRAYGYTF; abundance: .; v_gene: TRBV2
CDR3aa: CASSLAFRERNGELFF; abundance: few; v_gene: TRBV5-4
CDR3aa: CATRDWGDNEQFF; abundance: once; v_gene: TRBV7-9
CDR3aa: CSVAEQSSGNTIYF; abundance: .; v_gene: TRBV29-1
CDR3aa: CASSTGQGATEAFF; abundance: .; v_gene: TRBV9
CDR3aa: CASSEQGTSEAFF; abundance: .; v_gene: TRBV2
CDR3aa: CASSLVGSLAGNEQYF; abundance: .; v_gene: TRBV5-4
CDR3aa: CASSLAGGSSPLHF; abundance: .; v_gene: TRBV7-2
CDR3aa: CASSDPAGVSYEQYF; abundance: .; v_gene: TRBV2
CDR3aa: CASSLETSGPYEQYF; abundance: .; v_gene: TRBV11-2
CDR3aa: CASTTQGANEQYF; abundance: few; v_gene: TRBV19
CDR3aa: CASRLDRVGSPLHF; abundance: .; v_gene: TRBV4-1
CDR3aa: CAISEDSNTQYF; abundance: few; v_gene: TRBV10-3
CDR3aa: CASSSPDRGYYEQYF; abundance: .; v_gene: TRBV6-5
CDR3aa: CASSRPGQVTTNEQYF; abundance: few; v_gene: TRBV7-9
CDR3aa: CASAQREKGEQFF; abundance: .; v_gene: TRBV15
CDR3aa: CASSPPGLGYGYTF; abundance: .; v_gene: TRBV18
CDR3aa: CASGPRTSDEQYF; abundance: .; v_gene: TRBV9
CDR3aa: CASSPQDRGATGELFF; abundance: .; v_gene: TRBV5-1
CDR3aa: CASSISVVYSGANVLTF; abundance: .; v_gene: TRBV19
CDR3aa: CASSLGQPLYGYTF; abundance: few; v_gene: TRBV28
CDR3aa: CASSLHPNADTQYF; abundance: .; v_gene: TRBV7-6
CDR3aa: CASSVGQGAGYGYTF; abundance: few; v_gene: TRBV9
CDR3aa: CASRVSGTSIHYGHTF; abundance: .; v_gene: TRBV6-6
CDR3aa: CASSYGGGNTGELFF; abundance: .; v_gene: TRBV6-6
CDR3aa: CASSRGQGARGYTF; abundance: .; v_gene: TRBV7-8
CDR3aa: CASSEWGGGTDTQYF; abundance: .; v_gene: TRBV2
CDR3aa: CASSLGAGLEITQYF; abundance: .; v_gene: TRBV5-1
CDR3aa: CASSARDYISYNEQFF; abundance: .; v_gene: TRBV2
CDR3aa: CASLGDSYNEQFF; abundance: .; v_gene: TRBV2
CDR3aa: CASIDGLAGSYEQYF; abundance: .; v_gene: TRBV6-6
CDR3aa: CASARQNTGELFF; abundance: .; v_gene: TRBV7-9
CDR3aa: CASSSRRGQGAGGGELFF; abundance: .; v_gene: TRBV28
CDR3aa: CASSLGGGNSYEQYF; abundance: .; v_gene: TRBV7-9
CDR3aa: CASSLGGVVNYGYTF; abundance: few; v_gene: TRBV27
CDR3aa: CASSLGQASNQPQHF; abundance: .; v_gene: TRBV5-1
CDR3aa: CASRLQGDYGYTF; abundance: .; v_gene: TRBV7-2